One T cell receptor beta chain is described in this entry. The antigen is undetermined. It was with 60 Vbeta and 13 Jbeta primers that the PCR ran. Assay: immunoSEQ multiplex PCR; the TCRdb copy retains only in-frame clones and omits some. There are 220,000 or so clones in the sample; 75% occur only once, and 1.8% lies in the top ten. This CDR3 spans 13 amino acids. Per the germline V gene, CDR1 is SNHLY and CDR2 is FYNNEI. V lost 8 bases to trimming and J lost 5 bases, with 15 bases between them. The data were taken from a study of cytomegalovirus exposure and HLA in healthy donors. Study results and caveats: Further analysis was carried out later, and it showed several of the most significant clusters appearing linked to common viral pathogens. The study had only CMV serostatus as immune exposure information. A previous analysis found most TCR beta V segments productive roughly 87% or roughly 30% of the time. Sequencing likely generated an artifact that appeared as a cluster of highly shared sequence variants.

The sample consisted of PBMCs. The chain joins TRBV2 to TRBJ1-2; D possibly corresponds to TRBD1 (6 bases). This TCR came from a woman under 40 in good health and CMV-seronegative. CDR3 sequence reads: CASGGGPGYGYTF. CDR3 DNA: TGTGCCAGCGGGGGGGGCCCAGGGTATGGCTACACCTTC.